This TCR beta chain was identified during a study of blood T cell repertoires in COVID-19. Overall study context: COVID-19 samples, acute and convalescent, were from the United States, Italy and Spain. PBMCs, B-cell-depleted T cells, or T cells provided the cDNA or gDNA that made up the material.

Authors' methods: The assay estimated nucleated cells by amplifying reference gene primers. Sequencing was performed with immunoSEQ multiplex PCR; in TCRdb, only in-frame clones are kept and a portion is missing. V and J calls and clone size come straight from that table; D and trimming were deduced from the DNA. The sample carries 100,000 or so clones, roughly 89% recorded once. This CDR3 region has 17 residues. J was trimmed by 7 bases and V by 3 bases; bases with no gene match: 9. Germline-derived CDR1 and CDR2 are LGHDT and YNNKEL (reference sequence). The receptor's source is a man between 65 and 85 years old with active or convalescent COVID-19. The rearrangement links TRBV3-1 (or the pseudogene TRBV3-2) to TRBJ2-1; 13 bases fit TRBD2. The sample was peripheral blood. The CDR3 sequence: CASSQLPGLAGKNEQFF. CDR3 nucleotide sequence: TGTGCCAGCAGCCAGCTCCCGGGACTAGCGGGGAAAAATGAGCAGTTCTTC.